The rows below give T cell receptor beta chains drawn from one sample of a study of cytomegalovirus exposure and HLA in healthy donors. Sequencing was performed with immunoSEQ multiplex PCR; in TCRdb, only in-frame clones are kept and a portion is missing. The sample lists fewer than 250,000 clones, around 86% seen once, with over 1.3% in the top ten. The sample taken for sequencing was PBMCs. The origin of the receptors is a woman in her late teens or twenties in good health and CMV-seronegative. Both conserved end residues are part of each CDR3. Each record gives: clone size, J gene, V gene, D gene, CDR3 protein, CDR3 DNA. The D gene is left open where the match is weak. Clone size is given for some rows only: seen once, a few or many times, or a class if the clone is expanded.

size: NA; J: TRBJ2-1; V: TRBV20-1; D: NA; CDR3: CSARAVNEQFF; DNA: TGCAGTGCTAGGGCCGTCAATGAGCAGTTCTTC
size: NA; J: TRBJ2-5; V: TRBV18; D: NA; CDR3: CASSPPGAKETQYF; DNA: TGTGCCAGCTCACCACCGGGGGCAAAAGAGACCCAGTACTTC
size: few; J: TRBJ2-1; V: TRBV27; D: NA; CDR3: CASSPGGGPLTYNEQFF; DNA: TGTGCCAGCAGCCCGGGAGGGGGCCCCCTAACCTACAATGAGCAGTTCTTC
size: few; J: TRBJ1-2; V: TRBV5-1; D: TRBD1; CDR3: CASSSNADRPYYGYTF; DNA: TGCGCCAGCAGCTCCAATGCGGACAGGCCTTACTATGGCTACACCTTC
size: NA; J: TRBJ2-1; V: TRBV6-1; D: TRBD2; CDR3: CASSELRLAGIEQFF; DNA: TGTGCCAGCAGTGAACTACGACTAGCTGGTATTGAGCAGTTCTTC
size: NA; J: TRBJ2-1; V: TRBV5-1; D: TRBD1; CDR3: CASSFDRGHNEQFF; DNA: TGCGCCAGCAGCTTCGACAGGGGGCATAATGAGCAGTTCTTC
size: NA; J: TRBJ2-1; V: TRBV19; D: TRBD2; CDR3: CASLQRGPTNEQFF; DNA: TGTGCCAGTCTCCAGCGGGGCCCCACCAATGAGCAGTTCTTC
size: once; J: TRBJ1-5; V: TRBV6-5; D: NA; CDR3: CASSPQGNYNQPQHF; DNA: TGTGCCAGCAGTCCTCAGGGAAACTACAATCAGCCCCAGCATTTT
size: NA; J: TRBJ2-2; V: TRBV15; D: TRBD2; CDR3: CATNRLAGTLAGELFF; DNA: TGTGCCACCAACCGACTAGCGGGAACTCTCGCCGGGGAGCTGTTTTTT
size: NA; J: TRBJ1-1; V: TRBV20-1; D: NA; CDR3: CSARASGEAFF; DNA: TGCAGTGCTAGAGCCTCCGGTGAAGCTTTCTTT
size: few; J: TRBJ2-7; V: TRBV11-2; D: NA; CDR3: CASSFTYEQYF; DNA: TGTGCCAGCAGCTTCACCTACGAGCAGTACTTC
size: NA; J: TRBJ2-4; V: TRBV11-1; D: NA; CDR3: CASSQGRGRGGAQNIQYF; DNA: TGTGCCAGCAGCCAGGGTCGGGGTAGGGGAGGCGCTCAAAACATTCAGTACTTC
size: NA; J: TRBJ1-1; V: TRBV27; D: NA; CDR3: CASSFDSLNTEAFF; DNA: TGTGCCAGCAGTTTTGACAGCCTGAACACTGAAGCTTTCTTT
size: NA; J: TRBJ1-5; V: TRBV27; D: NA; CDR3: CASSSRQVLYSNQPQHF; DNA: TGTGCCAGCAGTTCCCGACAGGTTCTCTATAGCAATCAGCCCCAGCATTTT
size: NA; J: TRBJ2-6; V: TRBV9; D: TRBD1; CDR3: CASSPHPAGGSGANVLTF; DNA: TGTGCCAGCAGCCCCCACCCTGCAGGGGGCTCTGGGGCCAACGTCCTGACTTTC
size: NA; J: TRBJ2-2; V: TRBV13; D: NA; CDR3: CASSLEAGDTGELFF; DNA: TGTGCCAGCAGCTTAGAGGCAGGGGACACCGGGGAGCTGTTTTTT
size: NA; J: TRBJ2-4; V: TRBV7-6; D: NA; CDR3: CASSRDSFHRAKNIQYF; DNA: TGTGCCAGCAGCCGCGACAGTTTCCACCGAGCCAAAAACATTCAGTACTTC
size: NA; J: TRBJ1-2; V: TRBV2; D: TRBD1; CDR3: CAVRDRENYGYTF; DNA: TGTGCCGTACGGGACAGAGAAAACTATGGCTACACCTTC
size: NA; J: TRBJ2-2; V: TRBV29-1; D: NA; CDR3: CSVDQGMDTGELFF; DNA: TGCAGCGTTGATCAGGGTATGGACACCGGGGAGCTGTTTTTT
size: NA; J: TRBJ1-1; V: TRBV5-1; D: TRBD1; CDR3: CASSFAQGATEAFF; DNA: TGCGCCAGCAGCTTCGCCCAGGGGGCAACTGAAGCTTTCTTT
size: NA; J: TRBJ1-1; V: TRBV5-1; D: TRBD1; CDR3: CASSEIPTDRGGTEAFF; DNA: TGCGCCAGCAGCGAAATACCTACGGACAGGGGTGGGACTGAAGCTTTCTTT
size: NA; J: TRBJ2-1; V: TRBV19; D: TRBD1; CDR3: CASTTGDSVGWVNEQFF; DNA: TGTGCCAGTACAACAGGGGACAGTGTTGGGTGGGTGAATGAGCAGTTCTTC
size: NA; J: TRBJ2-5; V: TRBV10-3; D: NA; CDR3: CAISEELLRAHGRETQYF; DNA: TGTGCCATCAGTGAGGAATTACTCCGGGCCCACGGGAGAGAGACCCAGTACTTC
size: few; J: TRBJ1-2; V: TRBV6-5; D: TRBD1; CDR3: CATQKTGTNYGYTF; DNA: TGTGCCACCCAGAAGACAGGGACCAACTATGGCTACACCTTC
size: once; J: TRBJ1-5; V: TRBV12-5; D: NA; CDR3: CASAPTASQPQHF; DNA: TGTGCTAGCGCACCGACAGCGAGTCAGCCCCAGCATTTT
size: NA; J: TRBJ1-1; V: TRBV18; D: NA; CDR3: CASSLAGITEAFF; DNA: TGTGCCAGCTCACTTGCAGGGATTACTGAAGCTTTCTTT
size: NA; J: TRBJ2-5; V: TRBV11-2; D: NA; CDR3: CASSPVVDRETQYF; DNA: TGTGCCAGCAGCCCGGTAGTAGATCGGGAGACCCAGTACTTC
size: NA; J: TRBJ2-7; V: TRBV6-1; D: NA; CDR3: CASSEGRTYEQYF; DNA: TGTGCCAGCAGTGAAGGTAGAACCTACGAGCAGTACTTC
size: NA; J: TRBJ2-7; V: TRBV27; D: NA; CDR3: CASSLLGRPTTYEQYF; DNA: TGTGCCAGCAGTTTATTGGGTCGACCAACTACCTACGAGCAGTACTTC
size: NA; J: TRBJ1-2; V: TRBV27; D: NA; CDR3: CASSKDKRLGYTF; DNA: TGTGCCAGCAGCAAGGACAAGCGCCTTGGCTACACCTTC
size: once; J: TRBJ1-2; V: TRBV5-4; D: NA; CDR3: CASSLAGGETNYGYTF; DNA: TGTGCCAGCAGCTTGGCCGGCGGCGAAACTAACTATGGCTACACCTTC
size: NA; J: TRBJ1-1; V: TRBV5-1; D: TRBD1; CDR3: CASSSTGTGNTEAFF; DNA: TGCGCCAGCAGCTCCACCGGGACAGGGAACACTGAAGCTTTCTTT
size: few; J: TRBJ2-3; V: TRBV19; D: TRBD2; CDR3: CASSTRASGGTDTQYF; DNA: TGTGCCAGTAGTACTAGGGCTAGCGGGGGCACAGATACGCAGTATTTT
size: NA; J: TRBJ1-2; V: TRBV6-1; D: NA; CDR3: CASSEAVFEGGYTF; DNA: TGTGCCAGCAGTGAAGCAGTCTTTGAGGGCGGCTACACCTTC
size: NA; J: TRBJ1-1; V: TRBV2; D: TRBD1; CDR3: CASYGQGLTEAFF; DNA: TGTGCCAGCTACGGACAGGGTCTTACTGAAGCTTTCTTT
size: NA; J: TRBJ2-1; V: TRBV7-3; D: TRBD1; CDR3: CASSRDRGGYNEQFF; DNA: TGTGCCAGCAGCCGCGACAGGGGCGGCTACAATGAGCAGTTCTTC
size: once; J: TRBJ2-5; V: TRBV27; D: TRBD1; CDR3: CASSLASSTGIGSQYF; DNA: TGTGCCAGCAGTTTAGCCTCGTCGACAGGGATTGGTTCCCAGTACTTC
size: NA; J: TRBJ2-7; V: TRBV7-6; D: TRBD2; CDR3: CASSPPPGLAGREQYEQYF; DNA: TGTGCCAGCAGCCCCCCCCCGGGACTAGCGGGAAGAGAACAATACGAGCAGTACTTC
size: NA; J: TRBJ2-2; V: TRBV5-1; D: NA; CDR3: CASSLEANTGELFF; DNA: TGCGCCAGCAGCTTGGAAGCAAACACCGGGGAGCTGTTTTTT
size: NA; J: TRBJ2-7; V: TRBV14; D: TRBD1; CDR3: CASSGGTGWTYEQYF; DNA: TGTGCCAGCAGCGGTGGGACAGGGTGGACCTACGAGCAGTACTTC
size: NA; J: TRBJ1-5; V: TRBV4-1; D: NA; CDR3: CASSQDIRRVAYSNQPQHF; DNA: TGCGCCAGCAGCCAAGATATAAGAAGGGTAGCGTATAGCAATCAGCCCCAGCATTTT
size: few; J: TRBJ1-2; V: TRBV6-4; D: TRBD1; CDR3: CASSASNRGDYGYTF; DNA: TGTGCCAGCAGCGCCAGTAACAGGGGAGACTATGGCTACACCTTC
size: NA; J: TRBJ2-1; V: TRBV2; D: NA; CDR3: CASSDRDYNEQFF; DNA: TGTGCCAGCAGCGACCGGGACTACAATGAGCAGTTCTTC
size: NA; J: TRBJ2-3; V: TRBV6-5; D: NA; CDR3: CASSLRRPQWNTQYF; DNA: TGTGCCAGCAGTTTACGGCGGCCCCAGTGGAATACGCAGTATTTT
size: NA; J: TRBJ2-7; V: TRBV21-1; D: NA; CDR3: CASSPRPPCPFRDWPNYEQYF; DNA: TGTGCCAGCAGCCCCCGTCCGCCCTGTCCCTTCCGGGACTGGCCAAACTACGAGCAGTACTTC
size: NA; J: TRBJ2-1; V: TRBV7-3; D: NA; CDR3: CASSSGIDNEQFF; DNA: TGTGCCAGCAGCTCGGGGATAGACAATGAGCAGTTCTTC
size: NA; J: TRBJ1-5; V: TRBV11-2; D: NA; CDR3: CASSLSGRGQPQHF; DNA: TGTGCCAGCAGCTTAAGTGGCAGGGGACAGCCCCAGCATTTT
size: NA; J: TRBJ1-3; V: TRBV30; D: TRBD1; CDR3: CAWSGTGANTIYF; DNA: TGTGCCTGGAGCGGGACAGGGGCAAACACCATATATTTT
size: NA; J: TRBJ2-1; V: TRBV5-1; D: NA; CDR3: CASSLGGSSSYNEQFF; DNA: TGCGCCAGCAGCTTGGGGGGCTCGAGCTCCTACAATGAGCAGTTCTTC
size: NA; J: TRBJ1-5; V: TRBV7-3; D: NA; CDR3: CASSLALGQGNQPQHF; DNA: TGTGCCAGCAGCTTAGCACTGGGGCAGGGCAATCAGCCCCAGCATTTT
size: NA; J: TRBJ1-4; V: TRBV30; D: TRBD1; CDR3: CAWSPFYRGEDEKLFF; DNA: TGTGCCTGGAGTCCCTTCTACAGGGGGGAGGATGAAAAACTGTTTTTT
size: NA; J: TRBJ2-7; V: TRBV14; D: TRBD1; CDR3: CASSQGFRDRVYEQYF; DNA: TGTGCCAGCAGCCAAGGATTCCGGGACAGGGTTTACGAGCAGTACTTC
size: NA; J: TRBJ2-3; V: TRBV6-6; D: NA; CDR3: CASRKGEDTQYF; DNA: TGTGCCAGCAGGAAAGGAGAAGATACGCAGTATTTT
size: NA; J: TRBJ2-1; V: TRBV27; D: NA; CDR3: CASSSPGAPSYNEQFF; DNA: TGTGCCAGCAGTTCCCCGGGAGCGCCTTCGTACAATGAGCAGTTCTTC
size: NA; J: TRBJ1-1; V: TRBV2; D: NA; CDR3: CASSDAGTEAFF; DNA: TGTGCCAGCAGCGACGCGGGGACTGAAGCTTTCTTT
size: few; J: TRBJ2-7; V: TRBV11-3; D: TRBD1; CDR3: CASSRTGGNEQYF; DNA: TGTGCCAGCAGCCGTACAGGGGGCAACGAGCAGTACTTC
size: NA; J: TRBJ1-1; V: TRBV5-1; D: NA; CDR3: CASTRQDTNTEAFF; DNA: TGCGCCAGCACCAGACAGGATACGAACACTGAAGCTTTCTTT
size: few; J: TRBJ1-1; V: TRBV2; D: TRBD1; CDR3: CASSNGQVGTEAFF; DNA: TGTGCCAGCAGTAATGGACAGGTAGGAACTGAAGCTTTCTTT
size: few; J: TRBJ1-2; V: TRBV27; D: NA; CDR3: CASSAQGSYGYTF; DNA: TGTGCCAGCAGTGCCCAGGGGTCCTATGGCTACACCTTC
size: NA; J: TRBJ2-5; V: TRBV30; D: NA; CDR3: CAWSNPGIMFQETQYF; DNA: TGTGCCTGGAGTAATCCCGGGATCATGTTCCAAGAGACCCAGTACTTC